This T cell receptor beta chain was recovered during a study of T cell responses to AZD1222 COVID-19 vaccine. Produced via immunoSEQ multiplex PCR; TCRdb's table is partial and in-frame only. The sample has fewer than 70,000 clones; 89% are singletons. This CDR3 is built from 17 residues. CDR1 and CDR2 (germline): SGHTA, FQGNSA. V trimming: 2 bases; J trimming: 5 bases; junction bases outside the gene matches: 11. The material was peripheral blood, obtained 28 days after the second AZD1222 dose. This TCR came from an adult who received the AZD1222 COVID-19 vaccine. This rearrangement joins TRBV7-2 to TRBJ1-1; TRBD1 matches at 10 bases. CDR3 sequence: CASSLRLVRTGGTEAFF. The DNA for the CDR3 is TGTGCCAGCAGCTTAAGGCTAGTTAGGACAGGGGGGACTGAAGCTTTCTTT.